This TCR beta chain appears in the sequencing data of a study of type 1 regulatory T cells. Study at large: T-allo10 is an in vitro-generated, Tr1-enriched CD4 T cell product specific for alloantigen.

TCRdb re-called the reads through MiXCR, storing one row per CDR3 protein. Here the sample spans around 62,000 distinct CDR3 sequences, 50% to 70% being singletons. As for this clonotype: Its specificity is not known.

T-allo10 cells from the graft donor were described as anergic, host-alloantigen-specific, and alloantigen-specific suppressors. V gave up 4 bases and J gave up 5 bases, with 27 bases separating them. Germline lookup yields CDR1 SGHRS and CDR2 YFSETQ. The CDR3 contains 18 residues. The sequence was obtained from a human donor in good health. The genes are TRBV5-1 and TRBJ2-5; weak D call: TRBD2 (6 bases). The sample comprised cultured T cells, either the whole culture or a sorted T cell fraction (not recorded which). Regarding subset: Tr1-enriched cell product generated in vitro against host alloantigens. The CDR3 region is CASSGTSSGLAGGETQYF. In DNA, the CDR3 is TGCGCCAGCAGCGGAACTAGCTCCGGCCTTGCGGGCGGGGAGACCCAGTACTTC.